The 3 T cell receptor beta chains given below trace back to one sample, sequenced in a study of blood T cells in healthy people across ages. It was with a sample-barcoded 5' primer and a J-beta primer mix that a second PCR of roughly 7 to 12 cycles was run. Using its own MiXCR run on the 5' RACE reads, TCRdb lists one record per CDR3 protein. The sample carries about 510,000 distinct CDR3 sequences, 25% to 35% recorded once. These data are also associated with another study on T cells of mothers and their children.

Specimen: blood. The receptors here all came from a boy aged 2 to 9 in good health.

J is TRBJ2-7 and V is TRBV2; D gene ambiguous. Trimming stripped 1 base from V and 2 bases from J, with 12 bases between. Germline CDR1 is SNHLY and CDR2 is FYNNEI. This CDR3 comprises 15 residues. In nucleotides, the CDR3 is TGTGCCAGCAGTGAAGAACGCGAAAGGACCTACGAGCAGTACTTC. Encoded protein: CASSEERERTYEQYF.

The CDR3 here is CATSRAAVRWEQYF. The CDR3 nucleotides read TGTGCCACCAGCAGAGCGGCTGTAAGATGGGAGCAGTACTTC. The V gene is TRBV15, the J gene TRBJ2-7; D remains unclear. This CDR3 is 14 amino acids long. Trimming shortened V by 1 base and J by 7 bases, and 14 bases separated the two germline ends. Germline CDR1 and CDR2: LNHNV and YYDKDF (reference sequence).

This chain connects TRBV7-6 to TRBJ2-5; 10 bases are a match to TRBD2. The J call is doubtful: the DNA matches TRBJ2-1 better. The germline gives CDR1 SGHVS, CDR2 FNYEAQ. This CDR3 region has 15 residues. In nucleotides, the CDR3 is TGTGCCAGCAGCTTAGAATCTAGCGGGAGCTATGAGCAGTTCTTC. It codes for CASSLESSGSYEQFF.